This T cell receptor beta chain was identified during a study of T cells in Graves' hyperthyroidism and ophthalmopathy. Study-level findings and limits: Ophthalmopathy and stable hyperthyroidism were told apart by a 13 V-J model.

With regard to this clonotype: Its cognate antigen is unknown.

Diagnosis relied on clinical symptoms, serum thyroxine and TRAb, thyroid ultrasound and orbital computed tomography. The CDR3 extends over 15 amino acids. The germline gives CDR1 LNHNV, CDR2 YYDKDF (reference sequence). V dropped 2 bases and J dropped 4; count of bases not matched to a gene: 5. RNA transcripts were the template for amplifying TCR beta CDR3 regions. With the HTBI primer set, the TCR CDR3 went through a first round of RT-PCR. TCRdb called the multiplex PCR reads again in MiXCR, with one record for every CDR3 protein. The data hold fewer than 450,000 distinct CDR3 sequences, with around 15% observed a single time.

The chain couples TRBV15 to TRBJ1-5, with 7 positions matching TRBD1. The clonotype comes from a man over 45 with Graves' ophthalmopathy. The specimen sequenced was blood. The CDR3 loop reads CATSRTGVRNQPQHF. The DNA of the CDR3 is TGTGCCACCAGCAGAACAGGGGTTAGAAATCAGCCCCAGCATTTT.